The next 19 T cell receptor beta chains were all read from a single sample in a study of beta chain features in type 1 diabetes (dated by TCRdb to the late 2010s). The protocol used for the library was the immunoSEQ multiplex PCR assay. The High Capacity cDNA Reverse Transcription Kit was used to reverse transcribe all of the isolated RNA, meaning that expressed TCRB transcripts were what got sequenced. Not all clones reach the TCRdb copy of this immuneACCESS table, which keeps in-frame sequences only. Checked studies attribute under half of the gap to unresolved V genes and leave the rest unexplained. A total of about 350,000 clones appear in this sample, around a fifth of them only once. 0.035% to 0.055% of the sample comes from the top ten. Sequenced input: naive CD4+ T cells from blood. The cell subset or site label corresponds to: true naive CD4+ T cells. The receptors derive from a woman between 18 and 29 years old in good health.

The gene calls are TRBV5-4 and TRBJ2-3; D not certain. The germline CDR1 and CDR2 sequences are SGHNT and YYREEE (reference sequence). This CDR3 comprises 13 residues. V was trimmed by 0 bases and J by 2 bases, leaving 4 bases between them. Written as DNA, the CDR3 is TGTGCCAGCAGCTTGGACTACACAGATACGCAGTATTTT. Residues: CASSLDYTDTQYF.

The chain links TRBV5-1 to TRBJ2-7; D remains unclear. CDR1 SGHRS and CDR2 YFSETQ come from the germline V gene. The CDR3 is made up of 13 amino acids. Trimming removed 4 bases from V and 3 bases from J, with 11 bases in between. The DNA of the CDR3 is TGCGCCAGCAGCGCGCAGGCCAACTACGAGCAGTACTTC. It translates to CASSAQANYEQYF.

This clone was seen only a few times. At one boundary the junction diverges from the germline segment, which might be a read error. The chain carries TRBV2 and TRBJ2-1; D is unclear. The CDR3 is 15 residues long. Germline CDR1 SNHLY, CDR2 FYNNEI. The CDR3 reads CASREDTLFYNEQFF. CDR3 DNA sequence: TGTGCCAGCAGGGAAGACACACTATTCTACAATGAGCAGTTCTTC.

This clone occurred a few times. This sequence joins TRBV5-1 and TRBJ2-2, with 11 bases matching TRBD2. Germline V gene data show CDR1 as SGHRS and CDR2 as YFSETQ. Germline trimming cut 6 bases from V and 6 bases from J; bases unmatched to any gene: 4. The CDR3 loop spans 14 amino acids. As DNA, the CDR3 is TGCGCCAGCAATAGCGGGAGGGCCGCCGGGGAGCTGTTTTTT. Translation gives CASNSGRAAGELFF.

The chain recombines TRBV4-1 with TRBJ2-1; 12 bases fit TRBD2. The CDR3 length is 16 residues. Trimming removed 0 bases from V and 9 bases from J; junction bases left unmatched: 6. Germline assignment: CDR1 MGHRA and CDR2 YSYEKL. The CDR3 region is CASSQDRGLAGIEQFF. Written as DNA, the CDR3 is TGCGCCAGCAGCCAAGATCGTGGACTAGCGGGGATTGAGCAGTTCTTC.

This clone has just a few counts. V usage is TRBV5-1 and J usage is TRBJ2-1, with 7 bases aligning to TRBD2. V trimming: 1 base; J trimming: 8 bases; junction bases outside the gene matches: 6. Germline assignment: CDR1 SGHRS and CDR2 YFSETQ. The CDR3 is 14 residues long. The CDR3 here is CASSLSAGIHEQFF. CDR3 in DNA: TGCGCCAGCAGCTTGTCAGCGGGAATTCATGAGCAGTTCTTC.

The sample holds a few counts of this clone. This sequence joins TRBV29-1 and TRBJ1-2; D might be TRBD1 (5 bases). Trimming removed 5 bases at V and 4 bases at J, with 14 bases between. This CDR3 has 13 amino acids. Germline-derived CDR1 and CDR2 are SQVTM and ANQGSEA. CDR3 protein: CSVPRDSIYGYTF. In nucleotides, the CDR3 is TGCAGCGTTCCCCGGGACTCCATCTATGGCTACACCTTC. Variable domain in full (rest from reference TRBV29-1 and TRBJ1-2): SAVISQKPSRDICQRGTSLTIQCQVDSQVTMMFWYRQQPGQSLTLIATANQGSEATYESGFVIDKFPISRPNLTFSTLTVSNMSPEDSSIYLCSVPRDSIYGYTFGSGTRLTVV.

This clone showed up just a few times. The chain couples TRBV30 to TRBJ1-5, with D maybe TRBD1 (5 bases). In germline, CDR1 is GTSNPN, CDR2 SVGIG (reference sequence). This CDR3 has 13 amino acids. The V gene lost 1 base and the J gene lost 7 bases, with 11 bases spanning the gap. The CDR3 nucleotides are TGTGCCTGGAGTGCGGACACCCGGCAGCCCCAGCATTTT. Amino acid sequence: CAWSADTRQPQHF.

The chain uses TRBV19 and TRBJ2-3, with 14 bases matching TRBD2. The germline gives CDR1 LNHDA, CDR2 SQIVND (reference sequence). The CDR3 runs to 13 residues. Unmatched junction bases numbered 3, after V lost 10 bases and J lost 6 bases. The CDR3 region has the DNA TGTGCCACCAGACTAGCGGGAGGGGATACGCAGTATTTT. Its protein product is CATRLAGGDTQYF.

V and J are TRBV4-1 and TRBJ2-7, with D possibly matching TRBD2 (8 bases). The CDR3 runs to 18 residues. Germline V gene lookup returns CDR1 MGHRA and CDR2 YSYEKL. Between the trimmed V and J ends, which lost 4 bases and 3 bases, there was a span of 25 bases. CDR3 sequence: CASSPAGRGRGRLYEQYF. In nucleotides, the CDR3 is TGCGCCAGCAGCCCCGCCGGGAGGGGGCGGGGAAGGCTCTACGAGCAGTACTTC.

This clone was found a few times. The rearrangement uses TRBV7-2 and TRBJ1-2; D perhaps matches TRBD1 (5 bases). V was trimmed by 1 base and J by 4 bases, leaving 13 bases between them. There are 15 residues in the CDR3. Germline V lookup: CDR1 SGHTA, CDR2 FQGNSA. The CDR3 nucleotides read TGTGCCAGCAGCTTAGTTTTAAGGGGTCCCTATGGCTACACCTTC. Residues: CASSLVLRGPYGYTF.

This clone was seen more than once but under ten times. The V call is TRBV9, the J call TRBJ2-2; 13 positions agree with TRBD2. J was trimmed by 7 bases and V by 4 bases; bases with no gene match: 10. Germline CDR1 reads SGDLS; CDR2 reads YYNGEE. The CDR3 runs to 17 residues. The CDR3 reads CASSNRGLAGRSGELFF. In nucleotides, the CDR3 is TGTGCCAGCAGCAACAGGGGACTAGCGGGAAGGAGCGGGGAGCTGTTTTTT. The whole variable domain, filled in from reference TRBV9 and TRBJ2-2, reads DSGVTQTPKHLITATGQRVTLRCSPRSGDLSVYWYQQSLDQGLQFLIQYYNGEERAKGNILERFSAQQFPDLHSELNLSSLELGDSALYFCASSNRGLAGRSGELFFGEGSRLTVL.

This clone was observed a few times. Other DNA sequences in the sample encode the same CDR3. CDR3 in amino acids: CASSLDRAGYTF. DNA of the CDR3: TGCGCCAGCAGCCTAGACAGGGCTGGCTACACCTTC. The V and J genes are TRBV5-1 and TRBJ1-2, with 7 bases that match TRBD1. The germline V gene has CDR1 SGHRS and CDR2 YFSETQ. This CDR3 comprises 12 residues. With V trimmed by 4 bases and J by 7 bases, 4 bases remained unmatched.

V usage is TRBV5-4 and J usage is TRBJ2-7; TRBD2 aligns across 14 bases. Germline assignment: CDR1 SGHNT and CDR2 YYREEE (reference sequence). The trim removed 2 bases at V and 0 bases at J, leaving 1 base unmatched. CDR3 length: 16 amino acids. CDR3 sequence: CASSLGTSGSSYEQYF. CDR3 DNA: TGTGCCAGCAGCTTAGGGACTAGCGGGAGCTCCTACGAGCAGTACTTC.

This clone has more than one count but fewer than ten. The V and J genes are TRBV30 and TRBJ1-2; no reliable D call. The germline V gene encodes CDR1 GTSNPN and CDR2 SVGIG (reference sequence). This CDR3 comprises 14 residues. V dropped 3 bases and J dropped 7 bases, with 18 bases sitting between them. CDR3 bases: TGTGCCTGGAGCACGGGTACCCTTGGGTCTGGCTACACCTTC. Translating it yields CAWSTGTLGSGYTF.

V gene TRBV4-1 combines with J gene TRBJ2-7; 10 nucleotides agree with TRBD2. Germline CDR1 and CDR2: MGHRA and YSYEKL. The CDR3 extends over 15 amino acids. J gave up 6 bases and V 6 bases, and 11 bases lay outside the gene matches. CDR3 sequence reads: CASSPLSGRASEQYF. CDR3 in DNA: TGCGCCAGCAGTCCTCTAAGCGGGAGGGCCTCCGAGCAGTACTTC.

The sample holds a few counts of this clone. The rearrangement joins TRBV2 to TRBJ1-2; D remains ambiguous. The CDR3 has 14 residues. V lost 3 bases and J lost 6, with 14 bases in between. Germline V lookup: CDR1 SNHLY, CDR2 FYNNEI. CDR3 in DNA: TGTGCCAGCAGTGAGCGGGAGAAGTGGGATGGCTACACCTTC. Translating it yields CASSEREKWDGYTF.

The V and J genes are TRBV7-2 and TRBJ2-1, with unresolved D. The germline V gene encodes CDR1 SGHTA and CDR2 FQGNSA. V dropped 1 base and J dropped 0 bases, with 10 bases sitting between them. CDR3 length equals 16 residues. As DNA, the CDR3 is TGTGCCAGCAGCTTAGTTGCGGTAATCTCCTACAATGAGCAGTTCTTC. It translates to CASSLVAVISYNEQFF.

This clone was detected only a few times. The chain is built from TRBV4-2 and TRBJ1-2, with a possible D match to TRBD1 (5 bases). V lost 4 bases and J 4 bases, leaving 19 bases between the germline ends. CDR1 and CDR2 (germline): LGHNA, YNFKEQ. This CDR3 spans 16 amino acids. The CDR3, as DNA: TGTGCCAGCAGCCCCTTGGGAGGGGAAGTTATCTATGGCTACACCTTC. This encodes CASSPLGGEVIYGYTF.